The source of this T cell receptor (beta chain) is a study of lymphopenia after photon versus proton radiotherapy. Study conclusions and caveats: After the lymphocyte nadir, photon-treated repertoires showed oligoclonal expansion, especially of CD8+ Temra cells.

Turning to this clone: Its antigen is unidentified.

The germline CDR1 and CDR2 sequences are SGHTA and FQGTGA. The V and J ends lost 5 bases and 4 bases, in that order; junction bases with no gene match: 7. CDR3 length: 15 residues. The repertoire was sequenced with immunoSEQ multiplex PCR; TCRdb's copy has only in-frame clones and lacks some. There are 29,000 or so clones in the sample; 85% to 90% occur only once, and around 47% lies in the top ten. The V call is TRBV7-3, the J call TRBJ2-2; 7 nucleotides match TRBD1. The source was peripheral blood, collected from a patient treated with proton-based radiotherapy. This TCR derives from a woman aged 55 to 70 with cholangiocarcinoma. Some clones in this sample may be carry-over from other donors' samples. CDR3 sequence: CASSQGTASTGELFF. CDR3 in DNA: TGTGCCAGCAGCCAAGGGACAGCCTCCACCGGGGAGCTGTTTTTT.